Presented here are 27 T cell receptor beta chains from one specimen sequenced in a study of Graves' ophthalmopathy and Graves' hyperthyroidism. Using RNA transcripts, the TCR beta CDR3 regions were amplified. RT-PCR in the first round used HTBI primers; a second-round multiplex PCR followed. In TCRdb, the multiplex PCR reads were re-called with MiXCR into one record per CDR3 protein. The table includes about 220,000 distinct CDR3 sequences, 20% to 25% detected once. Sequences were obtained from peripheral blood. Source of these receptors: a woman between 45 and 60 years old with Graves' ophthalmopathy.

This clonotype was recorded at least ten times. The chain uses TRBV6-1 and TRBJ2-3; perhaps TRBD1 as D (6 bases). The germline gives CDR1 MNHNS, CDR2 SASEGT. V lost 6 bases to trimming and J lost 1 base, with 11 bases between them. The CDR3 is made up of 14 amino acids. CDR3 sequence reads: CASRRTVGTDTQYF. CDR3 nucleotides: TGTGCCAGCAGGAGGACAGTTGGCACAGATACGCAGTATTTT.

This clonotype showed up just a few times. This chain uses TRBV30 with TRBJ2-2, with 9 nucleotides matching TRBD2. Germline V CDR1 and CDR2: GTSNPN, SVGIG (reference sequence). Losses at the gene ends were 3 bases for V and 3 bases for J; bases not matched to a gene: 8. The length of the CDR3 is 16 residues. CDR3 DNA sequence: TGTGCCTGGAGATTGGCGGGAGGGCCGTACACCGGGGAGCTGTTTTTT. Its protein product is CAWRLAGGPYTGELFF.

This CDR3 is CASSLSGSPEQYF. The CDR3 DNA is TGTGCCAGCAGTTTAAGTGGCTCCCCTGAGCAGTACTTC. The rearrangement joins TRBV12-3 or TRBV12-4 to TRBJ2-7; D is unclear. This CDR3 region has 13 residues. V lost 2 bases and J 7 bases, leaving 12 bases between the germline ends.

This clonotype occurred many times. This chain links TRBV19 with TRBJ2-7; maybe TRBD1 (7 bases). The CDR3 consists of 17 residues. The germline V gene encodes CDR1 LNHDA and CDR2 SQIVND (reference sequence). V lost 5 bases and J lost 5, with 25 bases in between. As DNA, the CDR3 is TGTGCCAGTAGTTCCCGGTACAGATCGGACAGGAGGGACGAGCAGTACTTC. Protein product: CASSSRYRSDRRDEQYF.

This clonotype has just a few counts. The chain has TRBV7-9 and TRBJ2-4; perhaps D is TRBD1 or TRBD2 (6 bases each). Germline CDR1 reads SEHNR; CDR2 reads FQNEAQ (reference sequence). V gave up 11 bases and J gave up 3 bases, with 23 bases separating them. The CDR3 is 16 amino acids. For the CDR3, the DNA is TGTGCCGGCACCCTCCTAAGGGGGGACGGCAAAAACATTCAGTACTTC. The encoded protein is CAGTLLRGDGKNIQYF.

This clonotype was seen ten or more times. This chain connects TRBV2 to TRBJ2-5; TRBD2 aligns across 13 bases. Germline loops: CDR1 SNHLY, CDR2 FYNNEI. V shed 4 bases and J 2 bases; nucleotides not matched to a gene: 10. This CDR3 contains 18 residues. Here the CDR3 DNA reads TGTGCCAGCAGTGCGCTCGGGACTAGCGGGGCGGTACAAGAGACCCAGTACTTC. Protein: CASSALGTSGAVQETQYF. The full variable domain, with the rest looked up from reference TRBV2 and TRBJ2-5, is EPEVTQTPSHQVTQMGQEVILRCVPISNHLYFYWYRQILGQKVEFLVSFYNNEISEKSEIFDDQFSVERPDGSNFTLKIRSTKLEDSAMYFCASSALGTSGAVQETQYFGPGTRLLVL.

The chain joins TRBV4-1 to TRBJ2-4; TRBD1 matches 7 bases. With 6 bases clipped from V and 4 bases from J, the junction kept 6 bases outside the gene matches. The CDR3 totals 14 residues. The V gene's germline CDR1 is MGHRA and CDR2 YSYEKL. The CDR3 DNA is TGCGCCAGCAGGCCTATGGGACAGAAAAACATTCAGTACTTC. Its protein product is CASRPMGQKNIQYF.

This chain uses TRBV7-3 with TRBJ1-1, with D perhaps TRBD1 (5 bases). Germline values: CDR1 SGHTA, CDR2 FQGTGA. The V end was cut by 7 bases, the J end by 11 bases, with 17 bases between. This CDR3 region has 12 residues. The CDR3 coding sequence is TGTGCCAGCAACCCAGGCAGGGTTTGGGCTTTCTTT. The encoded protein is CASNPGRVWAFF.

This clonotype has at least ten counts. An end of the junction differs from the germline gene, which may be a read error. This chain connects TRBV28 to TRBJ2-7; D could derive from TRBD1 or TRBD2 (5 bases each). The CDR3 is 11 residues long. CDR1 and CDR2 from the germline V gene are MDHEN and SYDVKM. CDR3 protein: CASSTTGTTSF. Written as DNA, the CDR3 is TGTGCCAGCAGTACTACCGGGACCACTTCCTTC.

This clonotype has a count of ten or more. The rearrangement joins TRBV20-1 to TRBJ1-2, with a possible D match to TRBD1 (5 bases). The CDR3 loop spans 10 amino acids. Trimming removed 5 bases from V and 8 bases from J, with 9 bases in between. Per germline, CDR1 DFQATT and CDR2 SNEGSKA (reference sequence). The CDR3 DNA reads TGCAGTGCTCTCAGGGACGGCTACACCTTC. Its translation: CSALRDGYTF.

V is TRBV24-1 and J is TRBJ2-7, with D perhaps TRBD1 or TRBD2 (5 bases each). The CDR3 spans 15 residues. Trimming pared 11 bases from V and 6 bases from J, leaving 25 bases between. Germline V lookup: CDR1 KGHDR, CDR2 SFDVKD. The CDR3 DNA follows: TGTGCCAGCTCACCCGCCGGGACGTCGGCGGGCGAGCAGTACTTC. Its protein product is CASSPAGTSAGEQYF.

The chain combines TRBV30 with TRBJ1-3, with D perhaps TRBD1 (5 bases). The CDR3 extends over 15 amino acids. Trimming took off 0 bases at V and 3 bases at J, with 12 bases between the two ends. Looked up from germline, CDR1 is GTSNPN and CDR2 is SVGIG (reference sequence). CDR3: CAWSVTGTFGNTIYF. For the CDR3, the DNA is TGTGCCTGGAGTGTAACCGGGACCTTTGGAAACACCATATATTTT.

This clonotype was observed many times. CDR3 sequence reads: CSASITDYEQYF. CDR3 DNA sequence: TGCAGTGCTAGCATTACCGACTACGAGCAGTACTTC. This rearrangement joins TRBV20-1 to TRBJ2-7; D call uncertain. Trimming removed 3 bases at V and 3 bases at J, with 9 bases between. The CDR3 contains 12 residues. Germline V gene data show CDR1 as DFQATT and CDR2 as SNEGSKA (reference sequence).

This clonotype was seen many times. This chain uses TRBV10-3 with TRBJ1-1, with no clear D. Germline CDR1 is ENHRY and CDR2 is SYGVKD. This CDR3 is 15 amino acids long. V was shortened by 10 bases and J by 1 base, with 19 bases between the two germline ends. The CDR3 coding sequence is TGTGCCACACTAACCCAACGGGGTGCGAACACTGAAGCTTTCTTT. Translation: CATLTQRGANTEAFF.

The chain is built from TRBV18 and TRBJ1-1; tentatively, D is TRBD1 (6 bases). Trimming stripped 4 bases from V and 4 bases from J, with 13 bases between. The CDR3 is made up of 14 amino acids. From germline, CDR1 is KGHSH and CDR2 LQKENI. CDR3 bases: TGTGCCAGCTCACAAGGACAGAGCGCCACTGAAGCTTTCTTT. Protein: CASSQGQSATEAFF.

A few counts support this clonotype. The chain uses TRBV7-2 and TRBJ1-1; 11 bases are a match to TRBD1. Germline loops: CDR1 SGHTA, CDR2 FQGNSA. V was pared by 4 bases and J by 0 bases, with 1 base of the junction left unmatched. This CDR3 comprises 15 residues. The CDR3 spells CASSWTGGMNTEAFF. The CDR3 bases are TGTGCCAGCAGCTGGACAGGGGGCATGAACACTGAAGCTTTCTTT.

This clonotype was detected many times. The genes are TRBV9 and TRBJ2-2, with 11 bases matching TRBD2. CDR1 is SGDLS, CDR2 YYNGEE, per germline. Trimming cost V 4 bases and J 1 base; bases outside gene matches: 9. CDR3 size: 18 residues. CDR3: CASSKGGGTSGNTGELFF. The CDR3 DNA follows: TGTGCCAGCAGCAAGGGTGGCGGGACTAGCGGGAACACCGGGGAGCTGTTTTTT.

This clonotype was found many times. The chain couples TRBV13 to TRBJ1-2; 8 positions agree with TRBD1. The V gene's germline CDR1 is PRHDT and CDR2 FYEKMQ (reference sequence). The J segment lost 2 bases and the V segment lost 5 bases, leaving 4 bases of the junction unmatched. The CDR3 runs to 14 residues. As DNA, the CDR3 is TGTGCCAGCAGCGTCGACAGGGGCAACTATGGCTACACCTTC. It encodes CASSVDRGNYGYTF.

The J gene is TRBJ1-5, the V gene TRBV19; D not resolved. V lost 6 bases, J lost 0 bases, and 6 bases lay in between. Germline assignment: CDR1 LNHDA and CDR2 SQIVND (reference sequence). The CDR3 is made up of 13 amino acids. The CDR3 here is CASRADSNQPQHF. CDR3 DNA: TGTGCCAGTAGGGCAGATAGCAATCAGCCCCAGCATTTT.

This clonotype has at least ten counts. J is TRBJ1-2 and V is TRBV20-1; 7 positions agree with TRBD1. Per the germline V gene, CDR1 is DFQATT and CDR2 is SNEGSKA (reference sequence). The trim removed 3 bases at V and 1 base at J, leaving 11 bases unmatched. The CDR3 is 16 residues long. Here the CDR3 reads CSASPTPGGVNYGYTF. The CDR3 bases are TGCAGTGCTAGCCCCACCCCAGGGGGGGTTAACTATGGCTACACCTTC.

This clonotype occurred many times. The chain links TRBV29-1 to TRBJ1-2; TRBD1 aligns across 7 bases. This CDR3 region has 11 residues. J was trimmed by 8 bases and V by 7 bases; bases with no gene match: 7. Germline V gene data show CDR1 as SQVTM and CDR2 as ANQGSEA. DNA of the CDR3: TGCAGCGCGACAGGGTGGGAAGGCTACACCTTC. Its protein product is CSATGWEGYTF.

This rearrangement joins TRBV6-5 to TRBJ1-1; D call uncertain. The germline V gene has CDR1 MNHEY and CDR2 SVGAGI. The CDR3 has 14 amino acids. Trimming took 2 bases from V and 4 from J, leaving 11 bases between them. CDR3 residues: CASSYAQTATEAFF. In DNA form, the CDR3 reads TGTGCCAGCAGTTACGCGCAGACCGCCACTGAAGCTTTCTTT.

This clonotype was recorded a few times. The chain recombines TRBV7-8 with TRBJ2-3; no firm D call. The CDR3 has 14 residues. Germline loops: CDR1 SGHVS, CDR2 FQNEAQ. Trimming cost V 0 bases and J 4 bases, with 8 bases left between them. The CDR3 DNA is TGTGCCAGCAGCTTAGCAAAGGGATCAGATACGCAGTATTTT. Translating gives CASSLAKGSDTQYF.

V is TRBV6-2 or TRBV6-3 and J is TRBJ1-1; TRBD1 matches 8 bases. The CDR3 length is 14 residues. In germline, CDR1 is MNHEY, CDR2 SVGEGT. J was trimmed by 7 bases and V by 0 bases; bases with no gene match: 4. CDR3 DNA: TGTGCCAGCAGTTACTCCCGGACAGGGATTGAAGCTTTCTTT. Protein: CASSYSRTGIEAFF.

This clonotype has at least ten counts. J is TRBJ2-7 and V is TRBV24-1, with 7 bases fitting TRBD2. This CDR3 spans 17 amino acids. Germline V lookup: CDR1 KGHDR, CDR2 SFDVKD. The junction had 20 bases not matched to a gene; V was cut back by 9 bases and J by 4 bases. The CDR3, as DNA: TGTGCCACCCTTGGGGGTTGCCAGCGGGGCTTCAATTACGAGCAGTACTTC. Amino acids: CATLGGCQRGFNYEQYF.

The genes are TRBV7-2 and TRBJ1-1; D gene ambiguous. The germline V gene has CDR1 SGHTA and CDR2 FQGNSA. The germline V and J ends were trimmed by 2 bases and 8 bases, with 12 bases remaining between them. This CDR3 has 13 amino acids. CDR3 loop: CASSLTVLDEAFF. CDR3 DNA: TGTGCCAGCAGCTTAACGGTTCTCGACGAAGCTTTCTTT.

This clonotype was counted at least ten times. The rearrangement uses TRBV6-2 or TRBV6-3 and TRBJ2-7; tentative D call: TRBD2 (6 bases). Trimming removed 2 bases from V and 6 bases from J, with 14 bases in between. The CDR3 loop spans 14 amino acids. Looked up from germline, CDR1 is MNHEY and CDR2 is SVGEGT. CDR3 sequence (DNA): TGTGCCAGCAGTTACCTGGGGGGAGCTTCCGAGCAGTACTTC. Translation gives CASSYLGGASEQYF.